A selection of T cell receptor beta chains follows, all from one sample in a study of T cells after somatic rescue of genetic block. Some clones are missing from TCRdb's copy, which holds only in-frame ones; the method was immunoSEQ multiplex PCR. Here the sample spans tens of thousands of clones, roughly 93% being singletons. Sequenced input: peripheral blood mononuclear cells (PBMCs). These receptors were obtained from a man aged 25-45 years. Each CDR3 is given with its conserved first and last residue. A D gene is named only where the DNA matches it firmly. Size tells how often a clone was seen (once, few, many) or the class of an expanded clone, and some rows leave it out.

D	size	V	J	CDR3	DNA
TRBD1	.	TRBV30	TRBJ1-2	CAWRRDRPYGYTF	TGTGCCTGGAGGAGGGACAGGCCCTATGGCTACACCTTC
.	.	TRBV6-5	TRBJ1-3	CASILPGSSGNTIYF	TGTGCCAGCATCCTCCCGGGATCCTCTGGAAACACCATATATTTT
.	.	TRBV28	TRBJ2-1	CASSLPGLADNEQFF	TGTGCCAGCAGTTTACCGGGACTGGCCGACAATGAGCAGTTCTTC
TRBD2	.	TRBV9	TRBJ2-3	CASSALAGGTDTQYF	TGTGCCAGCAGCGCCCTAGCGGGGGGCACAGATACGCAGTATTTT
.	.	TRBV2	TRBJ2-5	CASLPGQGYETQYF	TGTGCCAGTCTTCCGGGACAAGGATACGAGACCCAGTACTTC
TRBD2	.	TRBV11-2	TRBJ2-1	CASSLGKWTSGTTNNEQFF	TGTGCCAGCAGCTTAGGAAAATGGACTAGCGGAACGACTAACAATGAGCAGTTCTTC
.	.	TRBV30	TRBJ2-6	CAWSVPGTGANVLTF	TGTGCCTGGAGTGTACCCGGGACTGGGGCCAACGTCCTGACTTTC
.	.	TRBV11-2	TRBJ1-4	CASSPGPTNEKLFF	TGTGCCAGCAGCCCGGGACCAACTAATGAAAAACTGTTTTTT
TRBD1	.	TRBV18	TRBJ2-7	CASSSGQGRSYEQYF	TGTGCCAGCTCATCAGGACAGGGTCGCTCCTACGAGCAGTACTTC
TRBD1	.	TRBV5-6	TRBJ2-1	CASSLVGDSSYNEQFF	TGTGCCAGCAGCTTGGTTGGGGACAGCTCCTACAATGAGCAGTTCTTC
.	.	TRBV11-3	TRBJ2-1	CASSSIKGYNEQFF	TGTGCCAGCAGCTCCATCAAGGGTTACAATGAGCAGTTCTTC
.	.	TRBV9	TRBJ2-2	CASSVATAAGELFF	TGTGCCAGCAGCGTAGCTACGGCAGCCGGGGAGCTGTTTTTT
.	.	TRBV19	TRBJ1-5	CASRKIGGWSNQPQHF	TGTGCCAGTAGGAAAATAGGGGGATGGAGCAATCAGCCCCAGCATTTT
.	.	TRBV2	TRBJ1-4	CASSLGTANEKLFF	TGTGCCAGCAGCCTCGGGACGGCCAATGAAAAACTGTTTTTT
.	.	TRBV28	TRBJ2-7	CASSSGVLYEQYF	TGTGCCAGCAGTTCGGGGGTTCTGTACGAGCAGTACTTC
.	.	TRBV27	TRBJ2-7	CASSWGTEQYF	TGTGCCAGCAGTTGGGGGACCGAGCAGTACTTC
TRBD1	once	TRBV20-1	TRBJ1-1	CSARPQGKAFF	TGCAGTGCTAGGCCACAGGGGAAAGCTTTCTTT
.	.	TRBV6-1	TRBJ1-4	CASSAGWGGEKLFF	TGTGCCAGCAGTGCTGGATGGGGGGGGGAAAAACTGTTTTTT
.	.	TRBV5-1	TRBJ1-2	CASSTDVGNYGYTF	TGCGCCAGCAGCACTGACGTCGGAAACTATGGCTACACCTTC
TRBD2	once	TRBV4-1	TRBJ2-7	CASSQELARNSYEQYF	TGCGCCAGCAGCCAGGAACTAGCGCGGAACTCCTACGAGCAGTACTTC
.	.	TRBV7-8	TRBJ2-7	CASSLGISGADRSYEQYF	TGTGCCAGCAGCTTAGGTATATCAGGGGCCGACCGCTCCTACGAGCAGTACTTC
.	once	TRBV5-5	TRBJ2-3	CASSLEWGGAAQYF	TGTGCCAGCAGCTTGGAGTGGGGCGGGGCAGCGCAGTATTTT
TRBD2	.	TRBV10-2	TRBJ2-4	CASLVSGENIQYF	TGCGCCAGTTTGGTTAGCGGGGAAAACATTCAGTACTTC
.	.	TRBV19	TRBJ2-2	CASSSRGGWNTGELFF	TGTGCCAGTAGTAGCCGGGGAGGTTGGAACACCGGGGAGCTGTTTTTT
.	.	TRBV19	TRBJ1-2	CASSFRTYSYGYTF	TGTGCCAGTAGTTTCCGGACGTACTCCTATGGCTACACCTTC
TRBD1	once	TRBV5-1	TRBJ1-1	CASSHKTGWNTEAFF	TGCGCCAGCAGCCACAAGACAGGGTGGAACACTGAAGCTTTCTTT
.	.	TRBV6-5	TRBJ1-5	CASSTGRDQPQHF	TGTGCCAGCAGCACAGGTAGGGATCAGCCCCAGCATTTT
.	few	TRBV9	TRBJ1-5	CASSRQVSGQPQHF	TGTGCCAGCAGCCGACAGGTTTCTGGACAGCCCCAGCATTTT
TRBD1	.	TRBV15	TRBJ1-4	CATSRGLRDRGLGNEKLFF	TGTGCCACCAGCAGAGGGCTCCGGGACAGGGGCTTGGGGAATGAAAAACTGTTTTTT
TRBD2	.	TRBV2	TRBJ2-7	CASSELAGGRSEQYF	TGTGCCAGCAGTGAGCTAGCGGGAGGGCGGAGCGAGCAGTACTTC
TRBD1	.	TRBV6-5	TRBJ1-4	CASSSPGQGEEKLFF	TGTGCCAGCAGTTCCCCGGGACAGGGTGAAGAAAAACTGTTTTTT
TRBD1	.	TRBV19	TRBJ1-5	CASEGGRQPQHF	TGTGCCTCAGAAGGGGGCCGGCAGCCCCAGCATTTT
TRBD1	.	TRBV9	TRBJ2-7	CASSVGQGPPYEQYF	TGTGCCAGCAGCGTAGGACAGGGTCCCCCCTACGAGCAGTACTTC
.	.	TRBV5-1	TRBJ2-1	CASSLVVGGGNNEQFF	TGCGCCAGCAGCTTGGTAGTCGGGGGTGGAAACAATGAGCAGTTCTTC
.	.	TRBV27	TRBJ2-6	CASKAGANVLTF	TGTGCCAGCAAGGCAGGGGCCAACGTCCTGACTTTC
TRBD1	.	TRBV4-1	TRBJ1-2	CASSLGTAYGYTF	TGCGCCAGCAGCCTGGGGACAGCCTATGGCTACACCTTC
.	.	TRBV6-6	TRBJ2-1	CASSYSLAGYNEQFF	TGTGCCAGCAGTTACTCACTCGCGGGGTACAATGAGCAGTTCTTC
TRBD2	.	TRBV15	TRBJ2-5	CATSRDLRAGGRGETQYF	TGTGCCACCAGCAGAGACCTCCGAGCGGGAGGGCGGGGGGAGACCCAGTACTTC
.	.	TRBV7-8	TRBJ2-7	CASSWPRLYEDEQYF	TGTGCCAGCAGCTGGCCCCGGTTGTACGAGGACGAGCAGTACTTC
TRBD1	.	TRBV6-1	TRBJ1-3	CASSRQGVDGNTIYF	TGTGCCAGCAGTAGACAGGGGGTCGACGGAAACACCATATATTTT
.	once	TRBV5-6	TRBJ2-4	CVSSLSGSKNIQYF	TGTGTCAGCAGCTTGAGTGGGTCCAAAAACATTCAGTACTTC
.	.	TRBV11-1	TRBJ2-3	CASSPGTSTDTQYF	TGTGCCAGCAGCCCCGGGACTTCAACAGATACGCAGTATTTT
TRBD1	.	TRBV7-2	TRBJ2-6	CASRDRNSGANVLTF	TGTGCCAGCCGGGACAGGAACTCTGGGGCCAACGTCCTGACTTTC
.	.	TRBV9	TRBJ1-1	CASSFSTENTEAFF	TGTGCCAGCAGCTTCTCGACAGAGAACACTGAAGCTTTCTTT
TRBD2	.	TRBV7-2	TRBJ2-1	CASSLNGLAASYNEQFF	TGTGCCAGCAGCTTAAATGGACTAGCGGCTTCCTACAATGAGCAGTTCTTC